The clone carrying this T cell receptor beta chain appeared many times. V dropped 7 bases and J dropped 4 bases, with 11 bases sitting between them. This CDR3 region has 13 residues. Germline V CDR1 and CDR2: LNHDA, SQIVND (reference sequence). These data belong to a study of control samples from healthy donors and cancer patients. Sequenced by immunoSEQ multiplex PCR; TCRdb stores in-frame clones only, minus some. The profile shows under 95,000 clones, around four fifths of them singletons. The chain uses TRBV19 and TRBJ1-5; D gene ambiguous. The sequence came from a man aged 45 to 65 in good health. Sequencing used blood. The CDR3, as DNA: TGTGCCAGTACGTGGAGGGAAAATCAGCCCCAGCATTTT. Translation: CASTWRENQPQHF.